The 23 T cell receptor beta chains given below trace back to one sample, sequenced in a study of metastatic and nonmetastatic thyroid tumors. TCRdb re-analyzed the PCR reads using MiXCR. The sample carries fewer than 35,000 clones, about 20% recorded once. No patient had received any treatment before thyroid surgery. Sequencing input: tumor tissue. The receptors come from a male donor with papillary thyroid cancer or a benign thyroid nodule (not recorded which). Some clones in this sample may be carry-over from other donors' samples.

In this sample, this clone turned up many times. This chain uses TRBV7-6 with TRBJ2-1, with TRBD2 matching over 7 bases. This CDR3 comprises 14 residues. The germline V gene has CDR1 SGHVS and CDR2 FNYEAQ. Trimming took 0 bases from V and 7 from J; bases not matched to a gene: 3. In nucleotides, the CDR3 is TGTGCCAGCAGCTTAGCGGGGGGGAGGAATGAGCAGTTCTTC. The encoded protein is CASSLAGGRNEQFF.

Only a few counts were recorded for this clone. CDR3 DNA sequence: TGTGCCACCAGCAGAGATGCCAGGATCGGCAATGAGCAGTTCTTC. It is translated as CATSRDARIGNEQFF. The chain combines TRBV15 with TRBJ2-1, with D unresolved. The CDR3 consists of 15 residues. Trimming removed 0 bases from V and 6 bases from J, with 12 bases in between. The V gene's germline CDR1 is LNHNV and CDR2 YYDKDF (reference sequence).

With regard to this clone: At one end the junction does not follow the germline gene, possibly because of a read error. This chain joins TRBV6-5 and TRBJ2-1; D gene unclear. This CDR3 is 14 amino acids long. Germline V lookup: CDR1 MNHEY, CDR2 SVGAGI. In nucleotides, the CDR3 is TGTACCAGCAGTTACATCGGCCAGGACAATGAGCAGTTCTTC. Encoded protein: CTSSYIGQDNEQFF.

V and J are TRBV29-1 and TRBJ2-7; weak D call: TRBD2 (7 bases). Trimming took off 5 bases at V and 4 bases at J, with 12 bases between the two ends. There are 12 residues in the CDR3. The germline V gene has CDR1 SQVTM and CDR2 ANQGSEA. CDR3 sequence reads: CSVRGADYEQYF. The CDR3, as DNA: TGCAGCGTTCGGGGGGCCGATTACGAGCAGTACTTC.

This clone was counted many times. The genes are TRBV5-4 and TRBJ2-7; D is tentatively TRBD1 or TRBD2 (5 bases each). The CDR3 runs to 15 residues. V lost 1 base and J lost 4, with 15 bases in between. Germline-derived CDR1 and CDR2 are SGHNT and YYREEE (reference sequence). The CDR3: CASSLSVLGEYEQYF. CDR3 coding DNA: TGTGCCAGCAGCTTGTCCGTTTTAGGGGAGTACGAGCAGTACTTC.

This clone has a count of ten or more. This chain connects TRBV4-3 to TRBJ2-1; D is possibly TRBD2 (6 bases). Germline V gene lookup returns CDR1 LGHNA and CDR2 YSLEER. Trimming took off 0 bases at V and 0 bases at J, with 15 bases between the two ends. This CDR3 spans 18 amino acids. The CDR3 region is CASSQDPAGRSSYNEQFF. CDR3 DNA: TGCGCCAGCAGCCAAGATCCAGCGGGCCGGAGCTCCTACAATGAGCAGTTCTTC.

Ten or more counts support this clone. The rearrangement uses TRBV7-2 and TRBJ2-7, with D possibly matching TRBD1 (6 bases). V was shortened by 1 base and J by 5 bases, with 12 bases between the two germline ends. Germline V gene sequence: CDR1 SGHTA, CDR2 FQGNSA. This CDR3 is built from 14 residues. For the CDR3, the DNA is TGTGCCAGCAGCTTAGGTCCCGGGACAAACGAGCAGTACTTC. The encoded protein is CASSLGPGTNEQYF. Variable domain in full (rest from reference TRBV7-2 and TRBJ2-7): GAGVSQSPSNKVTEKGKDVELRCDPISGHTALYWYRQSLGQGLEFLIYFQGNSAPDKSGLPSDRFSAERTGGSVSTLTIQRTQQEDSAVYLCASSLGPGTNEQYFGPGTRLTVT.

This clone has more than one count but fewer than ten. The chain uses TRBV14 and TRBJ2-5; D gene uncertain. V lost 0 bases to trimming and J lost 2 bases, with 10 bases between them. The CDR3 runs 15 residues. CDR1 is SGHDN and CDR2 is FVKESK in the germline V gene. The DNA of the CDR3 is TGTGCCAGCAGCCAAGATTACGGGTGGCAAGAGACCCAGTACTTC. This encodes CASSQDYGWQETQYF.

This clone appeared many times. A much more abundant neighbour one base away suggests this may be a read error. The chain is built from TRBV6-1 and TRBJ2-7; D is ambiguous. The V gene's germline CDR1 is MNHNS and CDR2 SASEGT. The CDR3 has 12 amino acids. CDR3: CVSRSHSYEQYF. In nucleotides, the CDR3 is TGTGTCAGCAGGAGCCACTCCTACGAGCAGTACTTC.

The chain combines TRBV10-3 with TRBJ2-1; TRBD1 agrees at 8 bases. Germline V CDR1 and CDR2: ENHRY, SYGVKD. This CDR3 has 14 amino acids. As DNA, the CDR3 is TGTTCTATCATGGGCGAGGGGACAGGCGATGAGCAGTTCTTC. Amino acids: CSIMGEGTGDEQFF.

The chain has TRBV6-2 or TRBV6-3 and TRBJ2-7; D unclear. Trimming cost V 8 bases and J 3 bases, with 17 bases left between them. Germline CDR1 reads MNHEY; CDR2 reads SVGEGT. The CDR3 consists of 14 residues. In DNA, the CDR3 is TGTGCCAGCCGAAAAGAATCTTCGGGCTACGAGCAGTACGTC. This codes for CASRKESSGYEQYV.

By proportion, this clone is medium-sized (0.01 to 0.1%). The rearrangement uses TRBV28 and TRBJ2-7, with D possibly TRBD1 on 6 matching bases. The CDR3 is 12 amino acids. Germline V lookup: CDR1 MDHEN, CDR2 SYDVKM. V shed 9 bases and J shed 5 bases, with 14 bases lying between them. CDR3 amino acids: CASGTLGDEQYF. The CDR3 nucleotides are TGTGCCAGTGGGACATTAGGAGACGAGCAGTACTTC.

This clone was detected ten times or more. V and J are TRBV7-2 and TRBJ2-4, with TRBD2 identical over 7 bases. The CDR3 runs to 17 residues. Per germline, CDR1 SGHTA and CDR2 FQGNSA. The V segment lost 0 bases and the J segment 6 bases; nucleotides outside the gene matches: 11. For the CDR3, the DNA is TGTGCCAGCAGCTTAGCTATAGTAGCGGGCTTGGGAAACATTCAGTACTTC. Amino acid sequence: CASSLAIVAGLGNIQYF. Based on the CDR3 plus reference TRBV7-2 and TRBJ2-4, the full variable domain is GAGVSQSPSNKVTEKGKDVELRCDPISGHTALYWYRQSLGQGLEFLIYFQGNSAPDKSGLPSDRFSAERTGGSVSTLTIQRTQQEDSAVYLCASSLAIVAGLGNIQYFGAGTRLSVL.

This clone was found many times. Being one base from a much bigger clone, this may be a read error. The same CDR3 can be traced to other DNA sequences in this sample. The CDR3 sequence is CASSPRAQSYEQYF. DNA of the CDR3: TGTGCCAGCAGCCCTAGGGCCCAAAGCTACGAGCAGTACTTC. The chain employs TRBV7-8 and TRBJ2-7; D unresolved. V was shortened by 5 bases and J by 3 bases, with 14 bases between the two germline ends. The germline V gene has CDR1 SGHVS and CDR2 FQNEAQ. The CDR3 contains 14 residues.

This clone was picked up many times. A junction boundary mismatches the germline segment, possibly from a read error. The gene calls are TRBV12-3 or TRBV12-4 and TRBJ2-1; 8 nucleotides match TRBD2. The CDR3 length is 15 residues. In DNA form, the CDR3 reads TGTGCCAGCAGTCTAGCGGGTCCCTCCTACAATGAGCAGTTCTTC. Its translation: CASSLAGPSYNEQFF.

This clone occurred many times. The chain has TRBV5-6 and TRBJ2-2, with 9 bases lining up with TRBD2. Germline CDR1 and CDR2: SGHDT and YYEEEE. This CDR3 region has 17 residues. V was clipped by 2 bases and J by 3 bases; unmatched bases: 8. In DNA, the CDR3 is TGTGCCAGCAGCTTATTGGGCGGGAGGGCGGACACCGGGGAGCTGTTTTTT. Translation: CASSLLGGRADTGELFF.

The count of this clone is one. The gene calls are TRBV7-3 and TRBJ2-3; 9 bases fit TRBD2. The J segment lost 4 bases and the V segment lost 5 bases, leaving 10 bases of the junction unmatched. Germline V lookup: CDR1 SGHTA, CDR2 FQGTGA. There are 16 residues in the CDR3. DNA of the CDR3: TGTGCCAGCAGCCTGGGACTAGCCCATGGGGCAGATACGCAGTATTTT. This encodes CASSLGLAHGADTQYF.

V is TRBV10-2 and J is TRBJ1-5; tentative D call: TRBD1 (5 bases). Germline V CDR1 and CDR2: WSHSY, SAAADI. V was shortened by 3 bases and J by 13 bases, with 16 bases between the two germline ends. The length of the CDR3 is 13 residues. CDR3 residues: CASSEYLGGSQHF. In DNA, the CDR3 is TGCGCCAGCAGTGAATACCTCGGGGGATCACAGCATTTT.

Only a few counts were recorded for this clone. The gene calls are TRBV12-3 or TRBV12-4 and TRBJ2-3, with D perhaps TRBD2 (6 bases). CDR3 length: 13 residues. The ends were cut back, 7 bases at V and 2 bases at J, with 10 bases in the middle. The DNA for the CDR3 is TGTGCCAGCACCCGGGAGTTCACAGATACGCAGTATTTT. Residues: CASTREFTDTQYF.

This clone was detected ten times or more. The chain links TRBV28 to TRBJ1-4; possible D gene TRBD1, 6 bases. Germline V gene sequence: CDR1 MDHEN, CDR2 SYDVKM. This CDR3 is 15 amino acids long. V shed 3 bases and J shed 2 bases, with 10 bases lying between them. CDR3 in DNA: TGTGCCAGCAGTTTCTCGGGGGCGACTAATGAAAAACTGTTTTTT. The encoded protein is CASSFSGATNEKLFF.

This clone has more than one count but fewer than ten. The DNA of the CDR3 is TGTGCCAGCAGTTTCAGGAGGCGCAAGCAGTACTTC. It translates to CASSFRRRKQYF. The chain joins TRBV28 to TRBJ2-7, with D tentatively TRBD2 (5 bases). The V gene lost 3 bases and the J gene lost 8 bases, with 11 bases spanning the gap. The V gene's germline CDR1 is MDHEN and CDR2 SYDVKM. The CDR3 totals 12 residues.

With respect to this clone: This may stem from a read error, because a much larger clone lies one nucleotide away. V usage is TRBV18 and J usage is TRBJ2-5, with D possibly TRBD2 on 6 matching bases. Germline CDR1 is KGHSH and CDR2 is LQKENI. Trimming removed 2 bases from V and 2 bases from J, with 15 bases in between. CDR3 length equals 16 residues. In DNA, the CDR3 is TGTGCCAGCTCACCAGGGGTAATAGCGGATCAAGAGACCCAGTACTTC. The encoded protein is CASSPGVIADQETQYF.

This sequence joins TRBV5-1 and TRBJ2-3; maybe TRBD1 (5 bases). The CDR3 is made up of 13 amino acids. From germline, CDR1 is SGHRS and CDR2 YFSETQ. Trimming pared 0 bases from V and 12 bases from J, leaving 14 bases between. The CDR3 sequence: CASSLVSTGTQYF. The CDR3, as DNA: TGCGCCAGCAGCTTGGTATCCACAGGTACTCAGTATTTT.